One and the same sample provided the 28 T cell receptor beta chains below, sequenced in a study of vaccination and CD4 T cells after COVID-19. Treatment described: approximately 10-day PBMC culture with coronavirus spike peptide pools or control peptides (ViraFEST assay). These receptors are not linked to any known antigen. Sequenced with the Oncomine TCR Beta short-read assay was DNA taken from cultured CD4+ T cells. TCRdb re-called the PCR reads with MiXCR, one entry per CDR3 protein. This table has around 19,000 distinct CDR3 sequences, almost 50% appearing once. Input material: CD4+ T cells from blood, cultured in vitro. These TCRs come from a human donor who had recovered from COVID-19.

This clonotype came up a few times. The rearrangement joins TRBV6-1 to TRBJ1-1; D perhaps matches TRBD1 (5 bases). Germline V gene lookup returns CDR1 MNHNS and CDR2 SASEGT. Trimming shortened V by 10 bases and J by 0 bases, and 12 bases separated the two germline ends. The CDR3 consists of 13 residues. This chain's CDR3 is CATAGRMNTEAFF. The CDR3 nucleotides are TGTGCCACCGCGGGGCGCATGAACACTGAAGCTTTCTTT.

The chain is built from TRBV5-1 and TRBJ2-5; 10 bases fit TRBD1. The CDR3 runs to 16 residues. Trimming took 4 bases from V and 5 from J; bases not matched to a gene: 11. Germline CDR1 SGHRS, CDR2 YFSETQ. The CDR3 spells CASSIRQGAHGETQYF. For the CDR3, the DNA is TGCGCCAGCAGCATACGACAGGGGGCTCACGGGGAGACCCAGTACTTC.

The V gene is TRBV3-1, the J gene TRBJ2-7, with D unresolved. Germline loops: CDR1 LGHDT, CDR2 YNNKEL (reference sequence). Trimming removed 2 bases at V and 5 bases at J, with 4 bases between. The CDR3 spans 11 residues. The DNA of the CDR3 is TGTGCCAGCAGCCAATTAGACGAGCAGTACTTC. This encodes CASSQLDEQYF.

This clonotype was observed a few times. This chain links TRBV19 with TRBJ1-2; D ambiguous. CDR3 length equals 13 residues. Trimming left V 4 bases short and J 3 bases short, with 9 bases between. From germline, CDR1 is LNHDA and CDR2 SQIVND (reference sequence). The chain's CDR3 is CASSTTDYYGYTF. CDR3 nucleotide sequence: TGTGCCAGTAGTACGACGGACTACTATGGCTACACCTTC. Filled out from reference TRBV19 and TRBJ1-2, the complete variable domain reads DGGITQSPKYLFRKEGQNVTLSCEQNLNHDAMYWYRQDPGQGLRLIYYSQIVNDFQKGDIAEGYSVSREKKESFPLTVTSAQKNPTAFYLCASSTTDYYGYTFGSGTRLTVV.

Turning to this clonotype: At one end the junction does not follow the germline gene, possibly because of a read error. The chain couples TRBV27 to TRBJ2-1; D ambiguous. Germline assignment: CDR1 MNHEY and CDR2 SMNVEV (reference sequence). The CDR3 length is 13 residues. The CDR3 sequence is CASSSNPNNEQFF. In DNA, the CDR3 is TGTGCCAGCAGTTCCAACCCTAACAATGAGCAGTTTTTC.

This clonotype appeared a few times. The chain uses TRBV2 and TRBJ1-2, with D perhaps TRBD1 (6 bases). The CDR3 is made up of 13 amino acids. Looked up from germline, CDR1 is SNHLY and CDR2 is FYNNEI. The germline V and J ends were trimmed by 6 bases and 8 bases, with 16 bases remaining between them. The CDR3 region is CASRPRTVGGYTF. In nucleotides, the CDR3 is TGTGCCAGCAGACCCCGGACAGTAGGGGGCTACACCTTC.

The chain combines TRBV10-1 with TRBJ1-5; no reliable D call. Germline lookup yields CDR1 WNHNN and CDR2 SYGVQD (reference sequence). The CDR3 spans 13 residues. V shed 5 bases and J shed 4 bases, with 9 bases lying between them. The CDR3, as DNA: TGCGCCAGCAGTAGGACCCCTAATCAGCCCCAGCATTTT. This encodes CASSRTPNQPQHF.

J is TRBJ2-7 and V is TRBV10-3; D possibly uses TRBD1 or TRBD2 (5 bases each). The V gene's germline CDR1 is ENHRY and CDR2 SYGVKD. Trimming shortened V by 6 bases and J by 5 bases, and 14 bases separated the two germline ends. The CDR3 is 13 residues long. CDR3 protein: CAIRKGEIDEQYF. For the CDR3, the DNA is TGTGCCATCAGGAAAGGGGAGATTGACGAGCAGTACTTC.

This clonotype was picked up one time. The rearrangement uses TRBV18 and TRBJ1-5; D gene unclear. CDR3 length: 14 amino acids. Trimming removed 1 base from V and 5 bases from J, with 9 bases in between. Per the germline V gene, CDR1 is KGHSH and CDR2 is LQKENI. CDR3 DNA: TGTGCCAGCTCACCACGGGGTGGCGATCAGCCCCAGCATTTT. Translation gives CASSPRGGDQPQHF.

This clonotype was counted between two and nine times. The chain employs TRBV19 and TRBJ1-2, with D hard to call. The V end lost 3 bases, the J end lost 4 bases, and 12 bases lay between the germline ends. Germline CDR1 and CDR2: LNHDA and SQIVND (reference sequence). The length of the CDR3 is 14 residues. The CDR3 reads CASSIGPEIYGYTF. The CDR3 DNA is TGTGCCAGTAGTATTGGCCCAGAAATCTATGGCTACACCTTC. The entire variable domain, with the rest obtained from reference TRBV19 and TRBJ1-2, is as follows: DGGITQSPKYLFRKEGQNVTLSCEQNLNHDAMYWYRQDPGQGLRLIYYSQIVNDFQKGDIAEGYSVSREKKESFPLTVTSAQKNPTAFYLCASSIGPEIYGYTFGSGTRLTVV.

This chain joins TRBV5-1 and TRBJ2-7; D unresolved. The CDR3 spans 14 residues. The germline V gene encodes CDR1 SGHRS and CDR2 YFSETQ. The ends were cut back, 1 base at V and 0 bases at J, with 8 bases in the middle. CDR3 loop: CASSLYTGSYEQYF. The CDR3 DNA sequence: TGCGCCAGCAGCTTGTACACGGGCTCCTACGAGCAGTACTTC.

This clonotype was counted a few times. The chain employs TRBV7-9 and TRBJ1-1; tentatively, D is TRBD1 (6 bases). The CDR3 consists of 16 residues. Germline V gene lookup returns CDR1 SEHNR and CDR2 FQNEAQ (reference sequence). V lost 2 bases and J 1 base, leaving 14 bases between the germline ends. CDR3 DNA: TGTGCCAGCAGCTTAAGCAGGGGTACTAAGAACACTGAAGCTTTCTTT. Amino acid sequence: CASSLSRGTKNTEAFF.

The CDR3 protein is CASSPQGTNEKLFF. The DNA of the CDR3 is TGTGCCAGTAGTCCGCAGGGCACTAATGAAAAACTGTTTTTT. The genes are TRBV19 and TRBJ1-4; a weak D match, TRBD1 (5 bases). This CDR3 comprises 14 residues. Deletions cut 5 bases from V and 2 bases from J, with 9 bases between. Germline values: CDR1 LNHDA, CDR2 SQIVND (reference sequence).

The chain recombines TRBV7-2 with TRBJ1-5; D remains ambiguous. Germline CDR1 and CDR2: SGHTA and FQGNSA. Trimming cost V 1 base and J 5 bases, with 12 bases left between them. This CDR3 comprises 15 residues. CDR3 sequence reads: CASSLVSGGDQPQHF. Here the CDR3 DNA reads TGTGCCAGCAGCTTAGTATCGGGCGGAGATCAGCCCCAGCATTTT.

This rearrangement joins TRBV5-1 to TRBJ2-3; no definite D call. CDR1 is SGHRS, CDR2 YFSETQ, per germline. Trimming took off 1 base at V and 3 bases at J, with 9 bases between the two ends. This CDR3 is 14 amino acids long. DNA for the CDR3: TGCGCCAGCAGCTTGAACCCCGGTACAGATACGCAGTATTTT. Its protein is CASSLNPGTDTQYF.

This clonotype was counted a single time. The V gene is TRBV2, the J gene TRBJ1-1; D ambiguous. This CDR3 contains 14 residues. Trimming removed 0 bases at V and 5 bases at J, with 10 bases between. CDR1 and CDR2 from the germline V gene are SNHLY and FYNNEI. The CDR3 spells CASSEALLGTEAFF. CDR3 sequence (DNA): TGTGCCAGCAGTGAAGCGCTTCTCGGAACTGAAGCTTTCTTT. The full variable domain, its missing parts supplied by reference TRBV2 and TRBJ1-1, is EPEVTQTPSHQVTQMGQEVILRCVPISNHLYFYWYRQILGQKVEFLVSFYNNEISEKSEIFDDQFSVERPDGSNFTLKIRSTKLEDSAMYFCASSEALLGTEAFFGQGTRLTVV.

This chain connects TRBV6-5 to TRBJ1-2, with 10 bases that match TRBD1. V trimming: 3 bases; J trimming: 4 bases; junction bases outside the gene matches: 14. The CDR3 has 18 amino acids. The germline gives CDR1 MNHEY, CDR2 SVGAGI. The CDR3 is CASSYMPGTGQGTYGYTF. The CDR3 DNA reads TGTGCCAGCAGTTATATGCCCGGCACGGGACAGGGGACCTATGGCTACACCTTC.

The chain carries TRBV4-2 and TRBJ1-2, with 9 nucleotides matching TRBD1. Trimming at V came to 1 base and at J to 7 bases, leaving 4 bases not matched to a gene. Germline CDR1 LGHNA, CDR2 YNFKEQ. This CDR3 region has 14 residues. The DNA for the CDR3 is TGTGCCAGCAGCCAAGTGGGGACAGGGACTGGCTACACCTTC. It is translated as CASSQVGTGTGYTF.

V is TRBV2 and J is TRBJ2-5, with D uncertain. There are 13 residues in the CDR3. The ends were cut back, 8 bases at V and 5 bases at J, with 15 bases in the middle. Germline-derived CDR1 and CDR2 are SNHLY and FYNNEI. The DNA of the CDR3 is TGTGCCAGCTCTGGCGGTCTGGGGGAGACCCAGTACTTC. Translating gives CASSGGLGETQYF.

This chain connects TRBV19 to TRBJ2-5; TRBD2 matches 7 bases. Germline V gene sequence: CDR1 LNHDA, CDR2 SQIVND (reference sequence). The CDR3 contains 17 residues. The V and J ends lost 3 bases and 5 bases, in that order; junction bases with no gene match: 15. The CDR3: CASSMGGRALSWETQYF. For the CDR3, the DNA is TGTGCCAGTAGTATGGGAGGGAGGGCCCTGTCATGGGAGACCCAGTACTTC.

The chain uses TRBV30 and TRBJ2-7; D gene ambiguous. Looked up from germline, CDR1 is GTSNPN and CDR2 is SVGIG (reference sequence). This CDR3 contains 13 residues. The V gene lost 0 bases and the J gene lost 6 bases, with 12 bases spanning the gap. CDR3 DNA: TGTGCCTGGAGTGTCGAGTTGAAGGGCGAGCAGTACTTC. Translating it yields CAWSVELKGEQYF.

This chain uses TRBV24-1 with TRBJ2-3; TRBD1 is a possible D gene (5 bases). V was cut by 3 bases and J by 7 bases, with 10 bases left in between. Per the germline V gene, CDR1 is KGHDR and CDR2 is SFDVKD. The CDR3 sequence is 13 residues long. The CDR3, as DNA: TGTGCCACCAGTGATCCTCCAGGGTATACGCAGTATTTT. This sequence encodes CATSDPPGYTQYF.

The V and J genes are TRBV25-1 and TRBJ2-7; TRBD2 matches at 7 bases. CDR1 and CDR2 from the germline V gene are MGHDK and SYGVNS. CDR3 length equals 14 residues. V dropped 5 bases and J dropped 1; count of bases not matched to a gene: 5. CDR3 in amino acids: CASSPGGRSYEQYF. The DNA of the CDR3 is TGTGCCAGCAGTCCCGGGGGGAGGTCCTACGAGCAGTACTTC.

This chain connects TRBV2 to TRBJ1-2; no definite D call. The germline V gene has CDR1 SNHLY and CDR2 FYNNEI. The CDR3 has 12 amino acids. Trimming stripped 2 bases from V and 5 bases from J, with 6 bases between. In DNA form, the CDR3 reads TGTGCCAGCAGTGAACCTCATTATGGCTACACCTTC. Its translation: CASSEPHYGYTF.

The CDR3 region has the DNA TGCAGTGCTAGAGGGGGGACAGGTTTTTCCTACGAGCAGTACTTC. It is translated as CSARGGTGFSYEQYF. The rearrangement links TRBV20-1 to TRBJ2-7; 8 nucleotides match TRBD1. CDR1 is DFQATT, CDR2 SNEGSKA, per germline (reference sequence). The CDR3 spans 15 residues. V lost 1 base to trimming and J lost 1 base; unmatched junction nucleotides: 6.

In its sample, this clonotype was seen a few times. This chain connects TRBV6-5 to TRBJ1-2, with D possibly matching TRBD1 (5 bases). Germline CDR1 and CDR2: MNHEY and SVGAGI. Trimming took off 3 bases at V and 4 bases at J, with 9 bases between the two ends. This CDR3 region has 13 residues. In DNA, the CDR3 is TGTGCCAGCAGTTATGTGGGGCTCTATGGCTACACCTTC. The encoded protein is CASSYVGLYGYTF.

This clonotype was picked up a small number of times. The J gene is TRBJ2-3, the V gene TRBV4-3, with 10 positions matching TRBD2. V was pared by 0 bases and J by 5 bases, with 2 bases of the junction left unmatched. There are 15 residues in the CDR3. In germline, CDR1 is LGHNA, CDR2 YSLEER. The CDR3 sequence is CASSQEGTSEDTQYF. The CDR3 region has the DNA TGCGCCAGCAGCCAAGAGGGGACTAGCGAAGATACGCAGTATTTT.

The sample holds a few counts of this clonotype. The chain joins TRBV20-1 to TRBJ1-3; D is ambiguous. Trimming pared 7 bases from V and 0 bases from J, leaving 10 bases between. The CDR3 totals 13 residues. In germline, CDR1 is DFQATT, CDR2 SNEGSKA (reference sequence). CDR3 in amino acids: CSVRISSGNTIYF. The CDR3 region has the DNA TGCAGTGTCCGGATCTCCTCTGGAAACACCATATATTTT.